This entry concerns a single T cell receptor beta chain. The target antigen is unknown. Data came from immunoSEQ multiplex PCR; TCRdb stores just in-frame clones and leaves some out. Here the sample spans 65,000 to 90,000 clones, less than 75% being singletons. Germline values: CDR1 MNHNY, CDR2 SVGAGI (reference sequence). There are 15 residues in the CDR3. V was pared by 2 bases and J by 8 bases, with 4 bases of the junction left unmatched. This sample was included in a study of vaccination effects on CD4 cells after COVID-19. At the end of roughly ten days of culture, CD4+ T cells were isolated. Participants completed two doses of the BNT162b2 or mRNA-1273 vaccine.

V usage is TRBV6-6 and J usage is TRBJ2-1, with 12 bases aligning to TRBD2. The material was CD4+ T cells from PBMCs cultured without peptide, obtained after COVID-19 vaccination. The TCR sequence derives from a human donor who received a COVID-19 vaccine. CDR3 DNA sequence: TGTGCCAGCAGTTACCCTAGCGGGGGGGTCTATGAGCAGTTCTTC. This codes for CASSYPSGGVYEQFF.